This record covers a single TCR beta chain. Antigen: not known. This entry is derived from a study of T cell responses to AZD1222 COVID-19 vaccine. Study-wide findings and caveats: Most donors were white British and more were female, and clonal diversity was possibly underestimated.

V lost 0 bases and J lost 7; bases outside the gene matches: 7. The CDR3 is 16 amino acids. Germline-derived CDR1 and CDR2 are SEHNR and FQNEAQ (reference sequence). Generated by immunoSEQ multiplex PCR, the TCRdb table keeps only in-frame clones and is missing some. The data contain about 110,000 clones, 85% to 90% of them singletons. This material consisted of peripheral blood, taken on day 0 of AZD1222 vaccination. The receptor comes from an adult in good health. The chain has TRBV7-9 and TRBJ2-1; 9 nucleotides line up with TRBD1. The CDR3 spells CASSLAPGQGGNEQFF. CDR3 sequence (DNA): TGTGCCAGCAGCTTAGCCCCGGGACAGGGAGGGAATGAGCAGTTCTTC.